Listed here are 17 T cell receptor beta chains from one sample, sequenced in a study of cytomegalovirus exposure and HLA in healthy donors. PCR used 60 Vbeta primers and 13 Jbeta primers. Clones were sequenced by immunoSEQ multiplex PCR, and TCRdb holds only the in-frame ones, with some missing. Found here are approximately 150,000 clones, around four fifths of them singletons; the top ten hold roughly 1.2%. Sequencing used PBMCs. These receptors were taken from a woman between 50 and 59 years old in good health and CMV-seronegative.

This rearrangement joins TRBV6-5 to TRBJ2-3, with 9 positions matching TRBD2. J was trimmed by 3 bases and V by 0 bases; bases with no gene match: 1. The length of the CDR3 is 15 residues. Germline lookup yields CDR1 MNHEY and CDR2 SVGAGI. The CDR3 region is CASSYSTSGTDTQYF. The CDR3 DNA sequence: TGTGCCAGCAGTTACTCGACTAGCGGTACAGATACGCAGTATTTT.

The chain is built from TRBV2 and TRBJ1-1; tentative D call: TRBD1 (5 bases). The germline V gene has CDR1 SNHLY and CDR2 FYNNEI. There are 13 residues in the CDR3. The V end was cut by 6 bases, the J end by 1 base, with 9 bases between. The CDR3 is CASRYQGNTEAFF. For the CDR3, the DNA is TGTGCCAGCAGGTATCAGGGGAACACTGAAGCTTTCTTT. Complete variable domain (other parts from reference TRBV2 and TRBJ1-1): EPEVTQTPSHQVTQMGQEVILRCVPISNHLYFYWYRQILGQKVEFLVSFYNNEISEKSEIFDDQFSVERPDGSNFTLKIRSTKLEDSAMYFCASRYQGNTEAFFGQGTRLTVV.

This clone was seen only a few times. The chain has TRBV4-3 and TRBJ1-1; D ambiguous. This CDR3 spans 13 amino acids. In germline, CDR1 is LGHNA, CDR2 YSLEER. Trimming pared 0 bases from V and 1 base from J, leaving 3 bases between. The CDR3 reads CASSQERNTEAFF. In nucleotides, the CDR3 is TGCGCCAGCAGCCAAGAGCGGAACACTGAAGCTTTCTTT.

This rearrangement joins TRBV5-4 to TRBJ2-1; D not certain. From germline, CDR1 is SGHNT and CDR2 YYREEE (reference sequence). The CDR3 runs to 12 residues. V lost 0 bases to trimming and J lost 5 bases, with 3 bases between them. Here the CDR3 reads CASSLGHNEQFF. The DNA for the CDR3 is TGTGCCAGCAGCTTGGGGCACAATGAGCAGTTCTTC.

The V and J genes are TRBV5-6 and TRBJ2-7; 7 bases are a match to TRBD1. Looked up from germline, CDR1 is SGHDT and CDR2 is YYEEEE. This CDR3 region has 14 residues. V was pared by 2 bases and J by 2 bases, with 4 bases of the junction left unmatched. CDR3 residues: CASSFPTGTYEQYF. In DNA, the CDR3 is TGTGCCAGCAGCTTCCCGACAGGGACCTACGAGCAGTACTTC.

CDR3 bases: TGTGCCTGGAGTGTAGGGGGCCTCTCCTACGAGCAGTACTTC. Its translation: CAWSVGGLSYEQYF. V is TRBV30 and J is TRBJ2-5; TRBD1 matches 7 bases. TRBJ2-7 explains the end of the DNA better; the J call may be wrong. This CDR3 comprises 14 residues. Germline V CDR1 and CDR2: GTSNPN, SVGIG (reference sequence).

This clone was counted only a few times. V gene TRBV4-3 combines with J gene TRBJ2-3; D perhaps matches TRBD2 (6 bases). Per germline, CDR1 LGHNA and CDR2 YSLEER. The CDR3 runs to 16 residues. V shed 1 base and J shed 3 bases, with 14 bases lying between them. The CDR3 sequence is CASSQGNGLSTDTQYF. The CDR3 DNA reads TGCGCCAGCAGCCAAGGTAACGGACTATCTACAGATACGCAGTATTTT.

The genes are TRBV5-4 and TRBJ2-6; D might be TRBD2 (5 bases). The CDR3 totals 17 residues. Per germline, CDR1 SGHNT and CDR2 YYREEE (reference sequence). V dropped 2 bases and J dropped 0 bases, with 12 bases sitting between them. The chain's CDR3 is CASSLLLGDSGANVLTF. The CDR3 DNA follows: TGTGCCAGCAGCTTACTTTTGGGAGACTCTGGGGCCAACGTCCTGACTTTC.

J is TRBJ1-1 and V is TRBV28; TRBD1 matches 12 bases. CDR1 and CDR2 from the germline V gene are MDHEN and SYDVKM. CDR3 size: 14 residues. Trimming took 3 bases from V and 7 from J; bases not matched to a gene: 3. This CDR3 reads CASSLGQGANEAFF. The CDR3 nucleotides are TGTGCCAGCAGTTTGGGACAGGGGGCAAATGAAGCTTTCTTT.

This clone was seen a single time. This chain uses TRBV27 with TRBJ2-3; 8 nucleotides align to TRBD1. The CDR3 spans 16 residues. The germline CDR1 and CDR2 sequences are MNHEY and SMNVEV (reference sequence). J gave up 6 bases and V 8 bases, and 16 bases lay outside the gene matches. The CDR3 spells CASCRAAQGGRDTQYF. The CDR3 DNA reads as TGTGCCAGCTGCCGGGCCGCACAGGGGGGCAGGGATACGCAGTATTTT.

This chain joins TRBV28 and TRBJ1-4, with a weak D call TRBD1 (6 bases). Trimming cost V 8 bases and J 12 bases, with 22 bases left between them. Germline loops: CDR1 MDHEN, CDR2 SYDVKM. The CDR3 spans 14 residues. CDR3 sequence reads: CASGSGDTLKELFF. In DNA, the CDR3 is TGTGCCAGCGGGAGCGGGGACACCCTGAAGGAACTGTTTTTT.

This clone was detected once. Here the CDR3 DNA reads TGTGCCAGCTCACAAACAGGAGGTGCGGGAAGCTCCTACGAGCAGTACTTC. Its protein product is CASSQTGGAGSSYEQYF. The chain joins TRBV18 to TRBJ2-7, with a possible D match to TRBD2 (6 bases). Germline V lookup: CDR1 KGHSH, CDR2 LQKENI. The CDR3 runs 17 residues. The V and J ends lost 4 bases and 0 bases respectively, with 19 bases between them.

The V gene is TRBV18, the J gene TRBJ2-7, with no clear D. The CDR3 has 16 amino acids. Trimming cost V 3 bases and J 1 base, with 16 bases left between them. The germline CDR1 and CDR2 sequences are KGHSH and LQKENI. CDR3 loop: CASSPLSGSYSYEQYF. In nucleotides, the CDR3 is TGTGCCAGCTCACCTTTGTCCGGGTCCTATTCCTACGAGCAGTACTTC.

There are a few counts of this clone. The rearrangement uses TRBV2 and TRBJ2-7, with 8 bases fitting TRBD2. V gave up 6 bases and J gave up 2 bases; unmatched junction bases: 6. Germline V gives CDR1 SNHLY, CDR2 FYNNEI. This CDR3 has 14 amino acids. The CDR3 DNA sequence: TGTGCCAGCAGGTCTTCGGGGGGGACCTACGAGCAGTACTTC. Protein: CASRSSGGTYEQYF.

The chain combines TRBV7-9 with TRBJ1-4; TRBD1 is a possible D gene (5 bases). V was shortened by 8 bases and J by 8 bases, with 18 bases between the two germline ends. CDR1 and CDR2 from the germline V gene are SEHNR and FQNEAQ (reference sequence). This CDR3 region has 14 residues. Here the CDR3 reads CASSGKRGEEKLFF. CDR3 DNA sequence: TGTGCCAGCTCAGGGAAGCGAGGAGAGGAAAAACTGTTTTTT.

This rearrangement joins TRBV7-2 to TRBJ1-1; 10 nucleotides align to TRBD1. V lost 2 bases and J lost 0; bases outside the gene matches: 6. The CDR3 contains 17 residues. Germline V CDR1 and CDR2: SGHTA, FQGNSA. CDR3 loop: CASSLRTGGFMNTEAFF. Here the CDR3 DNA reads TGTGCCAGCAGCTTACGGACAGGGGGTTTCATGAACACTGAAGCTTTCTTT. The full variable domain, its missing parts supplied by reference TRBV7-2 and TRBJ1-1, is GAGVSQSPSNKVTEKGKDVELRCDPISGHTALYWYRQSLGQGLEFLIYFQGNSAPDKSGLPSDRFSAERTGGSVSTLTIQRTQQEDSAVYLCASSLRTGGFMNTEAFFGQGTRLTVV.

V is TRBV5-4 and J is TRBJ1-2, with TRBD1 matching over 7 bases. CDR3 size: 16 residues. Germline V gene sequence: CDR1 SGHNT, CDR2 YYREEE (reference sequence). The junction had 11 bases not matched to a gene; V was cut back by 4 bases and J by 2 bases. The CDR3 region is CASSPGTATFNYGYTF. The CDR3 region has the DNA TGTGCCAGCAGCCCCGGGACAGCAACTTTCAACTATGGCTACACCTTC.